This TCR beta chain was sequenced in a study of OX40 agonist ivuxolimab in advanced cancers. Study results and limitations: More expanded clones were found, on average, in CD8+ than in CD4+ T cells. The expanded peripheral T cells' antigen specificity was not determined.

Sequencing was performed with immunoSEQ multiplex PCR; in TCRdb, only in-frame clones are kept and a portion is missing. Of 29,000 or so clones in the sample, about nine tenths were seen once. The V end was cut by 0 bases, the J end by 4 bases, with 6 bases between. The CDR3 consists of 13 residues. CDR1 is MNHNY, CDR2 SVGAGI, per germline (reference sequence). Details on this clone: Its antigen is still unknown.

The sequenced sample was CD4+ or CD8+ T cells sorted from blood, obtained in a trial of the OX40 agonist ivuxolimab. This rearrangement joins TRBV6-6 to TRBJ2-5; D gene ambiguous. The clonotype originates from an adult with an advanced solid tumor such as melanoma, head and neck, liver or kidney cancer. The CDR3 DNA reads as TGTGCCAGCAGTTACTCGGAGACAGAGACCCAGTACTTC. Its translation is CASSYSETETQYF.